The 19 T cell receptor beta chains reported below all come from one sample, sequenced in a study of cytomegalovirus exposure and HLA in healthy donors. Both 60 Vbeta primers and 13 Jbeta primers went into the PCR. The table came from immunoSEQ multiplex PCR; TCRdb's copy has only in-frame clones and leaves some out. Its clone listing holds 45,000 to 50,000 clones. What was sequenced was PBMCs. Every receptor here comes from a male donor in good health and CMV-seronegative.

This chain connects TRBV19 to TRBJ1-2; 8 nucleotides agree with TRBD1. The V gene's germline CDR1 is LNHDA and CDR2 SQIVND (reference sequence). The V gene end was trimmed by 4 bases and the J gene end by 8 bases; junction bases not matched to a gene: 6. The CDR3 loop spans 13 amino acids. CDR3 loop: CASSRDRTMGYTF. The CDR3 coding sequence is TGTGCCAGTAGTAGGGACAGGACTATGGGCTACACCTTC.

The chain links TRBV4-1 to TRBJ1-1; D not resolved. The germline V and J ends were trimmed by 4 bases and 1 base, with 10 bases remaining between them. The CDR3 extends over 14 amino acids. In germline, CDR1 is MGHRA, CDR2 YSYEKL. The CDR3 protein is CASSRPEGNTEAFF. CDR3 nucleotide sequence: TGCGCCAGCAGCCGGCCGGAGGGGAACACTGAAGCTTTCTTT.

The CDR3 DNA sequence: TGCGCCAGCAGTGAGCACGCAGGGAACACTGAAGCTTTCTTT. Translating it yields CASSEHAGNTEAFF. The chain links TRBV10-1 to TRBJ1-1; D not certain. V lost 2 bases, J lost 1 base, and 8 bases lay in between. The germline V gene encodes CDR1 WNHNN and CDR2 SYGVQD (reference sequence). The CDR3 runs to 14 residues.

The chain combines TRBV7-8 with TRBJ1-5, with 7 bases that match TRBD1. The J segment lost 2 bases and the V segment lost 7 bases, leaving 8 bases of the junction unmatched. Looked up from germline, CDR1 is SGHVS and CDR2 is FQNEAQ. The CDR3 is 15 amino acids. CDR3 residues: CASMQSGTGNQPQHF. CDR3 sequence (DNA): TGTGCCAGCATGCAATCCGGGACAGGCAATCAGCCCCAGCATTTT.

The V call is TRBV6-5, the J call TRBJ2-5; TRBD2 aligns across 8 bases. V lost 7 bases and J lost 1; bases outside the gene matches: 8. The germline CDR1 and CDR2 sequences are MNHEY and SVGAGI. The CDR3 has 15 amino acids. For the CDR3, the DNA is TGTGCCAGCAACGGCGCGGGGGGTATCCAAGAGACCCAGTACTTC. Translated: CASNGAGGIQETQYF.

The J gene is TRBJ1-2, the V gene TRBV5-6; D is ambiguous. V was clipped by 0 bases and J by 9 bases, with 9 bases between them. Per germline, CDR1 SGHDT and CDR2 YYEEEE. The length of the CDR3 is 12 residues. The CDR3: CASSLVPGSYTF. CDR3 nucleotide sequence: TGTGCCAGCAGCTTGGTACCGGGTAGCTACACCTTC.

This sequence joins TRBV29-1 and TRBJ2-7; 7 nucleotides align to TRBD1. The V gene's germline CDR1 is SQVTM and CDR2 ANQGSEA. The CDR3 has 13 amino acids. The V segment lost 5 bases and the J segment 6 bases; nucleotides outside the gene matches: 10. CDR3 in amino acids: CSVSLTGLREQYF. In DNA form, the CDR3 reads TGCAGCGTTTCCCTGACAGGGTTGCGCGAGCAGTACTTC.

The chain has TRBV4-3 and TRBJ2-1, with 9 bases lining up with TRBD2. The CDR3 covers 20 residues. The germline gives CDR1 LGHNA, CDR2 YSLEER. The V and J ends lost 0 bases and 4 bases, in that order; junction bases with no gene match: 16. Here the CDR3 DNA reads TGCGCCAGCAGCCAAGACCCACAGGGGAAAGGGCGGGGGGGGTACAATGAGCAGTTCTTC. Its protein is CASSQDPQGKGRGGYNEQFF.

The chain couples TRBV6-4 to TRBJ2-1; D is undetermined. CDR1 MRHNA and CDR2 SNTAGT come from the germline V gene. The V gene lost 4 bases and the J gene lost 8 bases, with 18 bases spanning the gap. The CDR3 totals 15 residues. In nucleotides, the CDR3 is TGTGCCAGCAGTGCCCTATCCCAGGAAAGGTATGAGCAGTTCTTC. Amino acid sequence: CASSALSQERYEQFF.

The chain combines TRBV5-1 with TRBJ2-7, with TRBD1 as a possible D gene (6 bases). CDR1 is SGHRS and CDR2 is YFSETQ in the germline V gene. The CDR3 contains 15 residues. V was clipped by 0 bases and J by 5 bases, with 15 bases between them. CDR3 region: CASSLAQTGINEQYF. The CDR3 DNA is TGCGCCAGCAGCTTGGCACAAACAGGGATAAACGAGCAGTACTTC.

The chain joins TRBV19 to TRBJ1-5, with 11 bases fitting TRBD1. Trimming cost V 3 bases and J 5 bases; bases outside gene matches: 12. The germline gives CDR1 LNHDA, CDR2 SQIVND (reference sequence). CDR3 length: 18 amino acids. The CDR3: CASSILRGTGGRDQPQHF. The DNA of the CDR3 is TGTGCCAGTAGTATTCTACGGGGGACAGGGGGTCGGGATCAGCCCCAGCATTTT. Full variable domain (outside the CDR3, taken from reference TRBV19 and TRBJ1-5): DGGITQSPKYLFRKEGQNVTLSCEQNLNHDAMYWYRQDPGQGLRLIYYSQIVNDFQKGDIAEGYSVSREKKESFPLTVTSAQKNPTAFYLCASSILRGTGGRDQPQHFGDGTRLSIL.

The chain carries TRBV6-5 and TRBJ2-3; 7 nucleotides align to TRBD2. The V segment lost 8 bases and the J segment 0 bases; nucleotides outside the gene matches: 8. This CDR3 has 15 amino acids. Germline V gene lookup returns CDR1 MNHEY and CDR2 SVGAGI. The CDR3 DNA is TGTGCCAGCCAACTAGCGCGTGCTAGCACAGATACGCAGTATTTT. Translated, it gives CASQLARASTDTQYF.

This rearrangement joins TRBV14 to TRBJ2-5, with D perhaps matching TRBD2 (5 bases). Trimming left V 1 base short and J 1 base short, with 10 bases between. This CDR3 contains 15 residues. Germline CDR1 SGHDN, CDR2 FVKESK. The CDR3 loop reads CASSQVGLTQETQYF. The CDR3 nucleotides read TGTGCCAGCAGCCAAGTCGGACTGACCCAAGAGACCCAGTACTTC.

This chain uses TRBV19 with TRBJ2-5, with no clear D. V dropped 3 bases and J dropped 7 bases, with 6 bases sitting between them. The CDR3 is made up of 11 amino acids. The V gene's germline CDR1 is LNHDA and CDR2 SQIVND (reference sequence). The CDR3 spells CASSMSRTQYF. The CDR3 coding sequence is TGTGCCAGTAGTATGAGCCGGACCCAGTACTTC.

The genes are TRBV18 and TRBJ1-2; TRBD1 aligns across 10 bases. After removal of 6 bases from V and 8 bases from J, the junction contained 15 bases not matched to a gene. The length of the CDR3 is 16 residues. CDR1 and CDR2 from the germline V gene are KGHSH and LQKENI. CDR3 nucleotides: TGTGCCAGCTCCCGAACCGCCGGGACAGGGGAATACGGCTACACCTTC. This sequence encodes CASSRTAGTGEYGYTF. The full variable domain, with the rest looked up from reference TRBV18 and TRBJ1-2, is NAGVMQNPRHLVRRRGQEARLRCSPMKGHSHVYWYRQLPEEGLKFMVYLQKENIIDESGMPKERFSAEFPKEGPSILRIQQVVRGDSAAYFCASSRTAGTGEYGYTFGSGTRLTVV.

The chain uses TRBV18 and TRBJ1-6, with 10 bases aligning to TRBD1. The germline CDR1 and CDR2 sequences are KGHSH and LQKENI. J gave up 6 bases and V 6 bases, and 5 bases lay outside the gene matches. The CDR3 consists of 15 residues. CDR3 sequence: CASSGGDRGNSPLHF. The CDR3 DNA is TGTGCCAGCTCCGGAGGGGACAGGGGTAATTCACCCCTCCACTTT.

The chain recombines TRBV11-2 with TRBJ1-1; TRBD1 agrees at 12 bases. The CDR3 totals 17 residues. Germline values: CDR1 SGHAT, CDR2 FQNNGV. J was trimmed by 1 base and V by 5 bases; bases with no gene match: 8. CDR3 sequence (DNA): TGTGCCAGCAGCAGTTGGCGGGACAGGGGGCCGAACACTGAAGCTTTCTTT. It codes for CASSSWRDRGPNTEAFF.

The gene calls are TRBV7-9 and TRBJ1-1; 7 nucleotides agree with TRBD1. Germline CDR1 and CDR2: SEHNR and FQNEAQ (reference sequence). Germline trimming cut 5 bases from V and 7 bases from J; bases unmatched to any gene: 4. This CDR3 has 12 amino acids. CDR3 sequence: CASSRQGGEAFF. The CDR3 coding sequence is TGTGCCAGCAGCCGACAGGGCGGTGAAGCTTTCTTT.

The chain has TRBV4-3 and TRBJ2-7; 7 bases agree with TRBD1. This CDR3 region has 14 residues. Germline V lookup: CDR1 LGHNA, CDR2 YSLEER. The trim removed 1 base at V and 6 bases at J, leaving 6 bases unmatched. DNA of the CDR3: TGCGCCAGCAGCCAAGTGAGACAGGGTTCCGAGCAGTACTTC. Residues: CASSQVRQGSEQYF.